This T cell receptor beta chain stems from a study of T cell changes during pregnancy in multiple sclerosis. Assay: immunoSEQ multiplex PCR; the TCRdb copy retains only in-frame clones and omits some. The top ten clones hold approximately 0.44% of a sample with approximately 70,000 clones, 80% to 95% of them seen once. The CDR3 is 12 amino acids. Germline CDR1 is MNHEY and CDR2 is SVGAGI. Trimming removed 6 bases at V and 9 bases at J, with 12 bases between. The rearrangement uses TRBV6-5 and TRBJ1-5; D not resolved. This TCR was recovered from a female donor with multiple sclerosis, enrolled in a pregnancy study. The specimen was CD4+ T cells from peripheral blood mononuclear cells, collected before pregnancy. DNA of the CDR3: TGTGCCAGCAGCCGGGGAGTAGGGCCCCAGCATTTT. This encodes CASSRGVGPQHF.